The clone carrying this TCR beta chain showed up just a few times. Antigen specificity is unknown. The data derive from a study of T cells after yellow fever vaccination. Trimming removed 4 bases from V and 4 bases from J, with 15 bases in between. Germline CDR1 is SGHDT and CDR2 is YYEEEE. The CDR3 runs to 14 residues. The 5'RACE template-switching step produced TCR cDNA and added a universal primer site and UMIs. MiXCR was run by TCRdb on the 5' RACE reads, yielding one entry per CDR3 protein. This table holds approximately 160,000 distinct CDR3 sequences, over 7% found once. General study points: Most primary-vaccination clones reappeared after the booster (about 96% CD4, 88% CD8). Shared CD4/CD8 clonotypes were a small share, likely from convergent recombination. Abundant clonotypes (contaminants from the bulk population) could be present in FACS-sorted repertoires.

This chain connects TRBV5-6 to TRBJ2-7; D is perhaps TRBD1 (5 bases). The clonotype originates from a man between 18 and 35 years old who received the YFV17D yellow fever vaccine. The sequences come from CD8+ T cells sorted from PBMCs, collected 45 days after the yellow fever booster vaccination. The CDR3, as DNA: TGTGCCAGCAGCCCCTCCGACAGAAATTACGAGCAGTACTTC. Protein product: CASSPSDRNYEQYF.